The 14 T cell receptor beta chains below were found in one sample sequenced in a study of early T cells in non-severe SARS-CoV-2 infection. TCRdb itself ran the 5' RACE reads through MiXCR, one entry per CDR3 protein. This table holds fewer than 85,000 distinct CDR3 sequences, 13% found once. Material: whole blood. These receptors all come from an adult who was a healthcare worker with PCR-confirmed SARS-CoV-2 infection or an uninfected control (not recorded which).

V usage is TRBV7-3 and J usage is TRBJ2-5; 9 bases agree with TRBD1. Germline CDR1 and CDR2: SGHTA and FQGTGA. After removal of 5 bases from V and 5 bases from J, the junction contained 12 bases not matched to a gene. The CDR3 has 16 amino acids. The CDR3 reads CASSPRGTGKGETQYF. The CDR3 DNA reads TGTGCCAGCAGCCCGCGTGGGACAGGGAAGGGGGAGACCCAGTACTTC.

The rearrangement uses TRBV29-1 and TRBJ2-7; D may correspond to TRBD1 or TRBD2 (5 bases each). Germline V gives CDR1 SQVTM, CDR2 ANQGSEA. CDR3 length: 14 residues. Trimming removed 5 bases at V and 0 bases at J, with 14 bases between. The CDR3 is CSVTRDRLSYEQYF. CDR3 DNA: TGCAGCGTTACTAGGGACCGACTCTCCTACGAGCAGTACTTC.

In its sample, this clonotype was seen many times. The gene calls are TRBV20-1 and TRBJ2-7; TRBD2 might be the D (5 bases). Germline loops: CDR1 DFQATT, CDR2 SNEGSKA (reference sequence). This CDR3 is 14 amino acids long. Between the trimmed V and J ends, which lost 3 bases and 3 bases, there was a span of 15 bases. Here the CDR3 reads CSARKISVFYEQYF. Written as DNA, the CDR3 is TGCAGTGCTAGGAAGATTAGCGTCTTCTACGAGCAGTACTTC.

The rearrangement uses TRBV20-1 and TRBJ1-1; possible D gene TRBD1, 6 bases. The CDR3 totals 14 residues. V was shortened by 7 bases and J by 3 bases, with 18 bases between the two germline ends. The germline gives CDR1 DFQATT, CDR2 SNEGSKA (reference sequence). The CDR3 DNA follows: TGCAGTGATCCCCGGGGGGCTCTCGACACTGAAGCTTTCTTT. It is translated as CSDPRGALDTEAFF.

This clonotype was observed many times. CDR3 in DNA: TGTGCCAGCAGCTTGGGTTCAACAGGGGACAACAATGAGCAGTTCTTC. Translating it yields CASSLGSTGDNNEQFF. The rearrangement uses TRBV7-6 and TRBJ2-1; TRBD1 agrees at 7 bases. The CDR3 length is 16 residues. V was pared by 3 bases and J by 5 bases, with 10 bases of the junction left unmatched. Germline V lookup: CDR1 SGHVS, CDR2 FNYEAQ.

The J gene is TRBJ1-1, the V gene TRBV6-1, with TRBD1 matching over 11 bases. CDR1 and CDR2 (germline): MNHNS, SASEGT. The CDR3 has 16 amino acids. V lost 2 bases and J lost 5; bases outside the gene matches: 7. CDR3 region: CASSEIRTGGRTEAFF. The CDR3 coding sequence is TGTGCCAGCAGTGAAATTAGGACAGGGGGCAGGACTGAAGCTTTCTTT.

This clonotype was counted at least ten times. The genes are TRBV5-1 and TRBJ1-4, with TRBD1 identical over 7 bases. This CDR3 has 14 residues. Germline V gene data show CDR1 as SGHRS and CDR2 as YFSETQ. V was pared by 4 bases and J by 10 bases, with 10 bases of the junction left unmatched. The CDR3: CASSHGTERGKLFF. CDR3 in DNA: TGCGCCAGCAGCCACGGGACAGAGCGGGGAAAACTGTTTTTT.

This clonotype was detected a few times. The rearrangement uses TRBV28 and TRBJ2-2; 7 nucleotides align to TRBD2. Unmatched junction bases numbered 15, after V lost 6 bases and J lost 5 bases. Germline V lookup: CDR1 MDHEN, CDR2 SYDVKM. CDR3 length equals 17 residues. DNA for the CDR3: TGTGCCAGCAGCCCCCGTGGGCGGGAGTTTAAGACCGGGGAGCTGTTTTTT. Protein: CASSPRGREFKTGELFF.

This clonotype has only a few counts. This chain links TRBV29-1 with TRBJ2-7, with D maybe TRBD1 (6 bases). Germline V gene data show CDR1 as SQVTM and CDR2 as ANQGSEA. The CDR3 sequence is 12 residues long. Trimming shortened V by 5 bases and J by 3 bases, and 11 bases separated the two germline ends. CDR3 sequence: CSVSMDSYEQYF. In nucleotides, the CDR3 is TGCAGCGTTTCAATGGACAGCTACGAGCAGTACTTC.

J is TRBJ2-2 and V is TRBV19, with D hard to call. CDR3 length: 12 residues. V was clipped by 3 bases and J by 3 bases, with 2 bases between them. Germline V gene sequence: CDR1 LNHDA, CDR2 SQIVND (reference sequence). DNA of the CDR3: TGTGCCAGTAGTATCCACACCGGGGAGCTGTTTTTT. Its protein product is CASSIHTGELFF. The variable domain in full, completed from reference TRBV19 and TRBJ2-2, reads DGGITQSPKYLFRKEGQNVTLSCEQNLNHDAMYWYRQDPGQGLRLIYYSQIVNDFQKGDIAEGYSVSREKKESFPLTVTSAQKNPTAFYLCASSIHTGELFFGEGSRLTVL.

This chain joins TRBV7-2 and TRBJ1-6, with D uncertain. CDR1 and CDR2 (germline): SGHTA, FQGNSA. The germline V and J ends were trimmed by 6 bases and 7 bases, with 7 bases remaining between them. The CDR3 covers 12 residues. CDR3 sequence: CASRWGNSPLHF. The CDR3 DNA is TGTGCCAGCAGGTGGGGAAATTCACCCCTCCACTTT.

The gene calls are TRBV6-5 and TRBJ2-5, with 8 bases fitting TRBD1. Per the germline V gene, CDR1 is MNHEY and CDR2 is SVGAGI. The CDR3 runs to 15 residues. The V segment lost 2 bases and the J segment 5 bases; nucleotides outside the gene matches: 7. The CDR3 nucleotides are TGTGCCAGCAGTTACGCGCAGGGGGCTTGGGAGACCCAGTACTTC. Residues: CASSYAQGAWETQYF.

This clonotype has at least ten counts. The rearrangement uses TRBV29-1 and TRBJ2-5, with TRBD1 matching over 7 bases. Germline loops: CDR1 SQVTM, CDR2 ANQGSEA. With 6 bases clipped from V and 5 bases from J, the junction kept 6 bases outside the gene matches. This CDR3 is 12 amino acids long. Here the CDR3 DNA reads TGCAGCGTCGACACAGGGGTCGAGACCCAGTACTTC. This translates into CSVDTGVETQYF.

This clonotype was counted at least ten times. The chain joins TRBV4-2 to TRBJ1-1; TRBD1 matches 7 bases. The CDR3 runs 15 residues. J lost 3 bases, V lost 4 bases, and 8 bases had no gene match. Germline loops: CDR1 LGHNA, CDR2 YNFKEQ. DNA for the CDR3: TGTGCCAGCAGCCCTTCAGACAGGGATTACACTGAAGCTTTCTTT. Protein: CASSPSDRDYTEAFF.